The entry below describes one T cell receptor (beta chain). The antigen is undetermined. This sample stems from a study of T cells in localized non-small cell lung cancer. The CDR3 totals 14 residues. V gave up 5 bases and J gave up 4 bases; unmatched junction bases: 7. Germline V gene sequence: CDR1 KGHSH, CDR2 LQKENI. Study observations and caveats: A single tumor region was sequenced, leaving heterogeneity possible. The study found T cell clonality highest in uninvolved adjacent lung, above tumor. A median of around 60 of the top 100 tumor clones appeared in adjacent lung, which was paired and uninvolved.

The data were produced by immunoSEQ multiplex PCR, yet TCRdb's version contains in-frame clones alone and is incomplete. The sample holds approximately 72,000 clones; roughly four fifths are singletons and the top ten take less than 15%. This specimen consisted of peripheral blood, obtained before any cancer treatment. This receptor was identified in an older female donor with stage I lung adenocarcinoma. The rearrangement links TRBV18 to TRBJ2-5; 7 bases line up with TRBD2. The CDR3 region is CASSNTGGGETQYF. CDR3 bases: TGTGCCAGCTCAAATACAGGCGGGGGAGAGACCCAGTACTTC.